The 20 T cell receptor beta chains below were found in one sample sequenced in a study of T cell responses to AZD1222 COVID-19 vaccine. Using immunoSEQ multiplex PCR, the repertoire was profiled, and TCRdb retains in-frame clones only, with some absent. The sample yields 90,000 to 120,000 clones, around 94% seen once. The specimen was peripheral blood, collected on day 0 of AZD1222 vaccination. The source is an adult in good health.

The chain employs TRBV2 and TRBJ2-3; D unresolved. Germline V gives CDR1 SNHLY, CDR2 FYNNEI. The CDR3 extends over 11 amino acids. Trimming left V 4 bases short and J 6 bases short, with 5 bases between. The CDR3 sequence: CASSVSDTQYF. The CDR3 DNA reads TGTGCCAGCAGTGTTAGTGATACGCAGTATTTT.

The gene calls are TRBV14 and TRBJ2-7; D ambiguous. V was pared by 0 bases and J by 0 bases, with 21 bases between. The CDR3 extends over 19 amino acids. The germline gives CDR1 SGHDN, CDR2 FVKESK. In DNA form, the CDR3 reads TGTGCCAGCAGCCAAGATATCGGCCCTGTTCGGCTAAGCTCCTACGAGCAGTACTTC. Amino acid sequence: CASSQDIGPVRLSSYEQYF. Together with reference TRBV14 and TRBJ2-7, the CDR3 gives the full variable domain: EAGVTQFPSHSVIEKGQTVTLRCDPISGHDNLYWYRRVMGKEIKFLLHFVKESKQDESGMPNNRFLAERTGGTYSTLKVQPAELEDSGVYFCASSQDIGPVRLSSYEQYFGPGTRLTVT.

CDR3 sequence (DNA): TGCAGCGTTGCAGGAGGGGACAGCTATGGCTACACCTTC. This gives the protein CSVAGGDSYGYTF. This chain joins TRBV29-1 and TRBJ1-2, with 7 nucleotides matching TRBD1. Germline V gene data show CDR1 as SQVTM and CDR2 as ANQGSEA. This CDR3 has 13 residues. After removal of 4 bases from V and 4 bases from J, the junction contained 6 bases not matched to a gene.

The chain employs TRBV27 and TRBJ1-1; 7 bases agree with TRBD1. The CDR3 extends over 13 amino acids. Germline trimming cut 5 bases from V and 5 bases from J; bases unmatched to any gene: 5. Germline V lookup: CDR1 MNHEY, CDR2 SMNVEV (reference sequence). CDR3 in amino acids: CASSSQGGTEAFF. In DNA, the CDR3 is TGTGCCAGCAGTAGCCAGGGGGGAACTGAAGCTTTCTTT.

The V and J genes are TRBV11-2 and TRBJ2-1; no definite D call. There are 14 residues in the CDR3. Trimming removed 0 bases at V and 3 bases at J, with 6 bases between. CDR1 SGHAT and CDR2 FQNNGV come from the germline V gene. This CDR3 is CASSLDLNYNEQFF. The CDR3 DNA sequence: TGTGCCAGCAGCTTAGATCTCAACTACAATGAGCAGTTCTTC.

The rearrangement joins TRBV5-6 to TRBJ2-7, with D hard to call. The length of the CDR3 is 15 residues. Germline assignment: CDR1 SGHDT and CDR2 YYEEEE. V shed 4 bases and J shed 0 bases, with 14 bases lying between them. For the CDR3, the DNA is TGTGCCAGCAGCCCCAGTACAGAGAACTCCTACGAGCAGTACTTC. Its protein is CASSPSTENSYEQYF.

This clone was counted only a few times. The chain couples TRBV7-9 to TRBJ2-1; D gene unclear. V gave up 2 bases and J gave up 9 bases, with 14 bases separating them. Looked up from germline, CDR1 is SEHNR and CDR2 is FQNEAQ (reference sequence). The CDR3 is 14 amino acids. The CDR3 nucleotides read TGTGCCAGCAGCTTAAGATTCCGGGCAAGTGAGCAGTTCTTC. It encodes CASSLRFRASEQFF. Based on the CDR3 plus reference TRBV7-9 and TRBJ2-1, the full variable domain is DTGVSQNPRHKITKRGQNVTFRCDPISEHNRLYWYRQTLGQGPEFLTYFQNEAQLEKSRLLSDRFSAERPKGSFSTLEIQRTEQGDSAMYLCASSLRFRASEQFFGPGTRLTVL.

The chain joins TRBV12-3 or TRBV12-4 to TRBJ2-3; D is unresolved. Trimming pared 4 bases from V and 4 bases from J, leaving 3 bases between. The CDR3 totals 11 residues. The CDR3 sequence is CASSYADTQYF. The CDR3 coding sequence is TGTGCCAGCAGTTACGCAGATACGCAGTATTTT.

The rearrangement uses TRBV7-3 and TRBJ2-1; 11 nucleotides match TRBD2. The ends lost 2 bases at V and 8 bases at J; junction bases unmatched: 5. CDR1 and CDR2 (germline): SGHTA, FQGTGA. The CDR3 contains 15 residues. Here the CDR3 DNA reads TGTGCCAGCAGCTTAGTAGCGGGGGGGCACGATGAGCAGTTCTTC. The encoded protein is CASSLVAGGHDEQFF.

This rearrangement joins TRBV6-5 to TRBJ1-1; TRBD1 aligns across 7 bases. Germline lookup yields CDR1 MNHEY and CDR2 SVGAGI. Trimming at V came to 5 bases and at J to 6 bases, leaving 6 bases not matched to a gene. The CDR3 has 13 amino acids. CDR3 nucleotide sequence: TGTGCCAGCAGTAAACAGGGGCCCCCTGAAGCTTTCTTT. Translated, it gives CASSKQGPPEAFF.

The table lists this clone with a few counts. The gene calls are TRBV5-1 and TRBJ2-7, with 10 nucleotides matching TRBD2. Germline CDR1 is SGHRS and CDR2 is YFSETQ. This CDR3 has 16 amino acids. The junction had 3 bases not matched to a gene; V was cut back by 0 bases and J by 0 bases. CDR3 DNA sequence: TGCGCCAGCAGCTTGGCCGGGACTAGCGTCTCCTACGAGCAGTACTTC. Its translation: CASSLAGTSVSYEQYF.

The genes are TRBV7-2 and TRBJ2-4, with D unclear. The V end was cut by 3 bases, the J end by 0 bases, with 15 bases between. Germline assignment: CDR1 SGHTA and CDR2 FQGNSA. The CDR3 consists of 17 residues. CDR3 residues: CASSFLTGTLAKNIQYF. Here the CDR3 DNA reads TGTGCCAGCAGCTTCCTGACTGGCACCTTAGCCAAAAACATTCAGTACTTC.

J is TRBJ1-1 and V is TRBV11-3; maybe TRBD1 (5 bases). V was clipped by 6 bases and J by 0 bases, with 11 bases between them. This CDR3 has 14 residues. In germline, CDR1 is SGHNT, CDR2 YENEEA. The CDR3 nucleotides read TGTGCCAGCAGTACCGGGACTTTGAACACTGAAGCTTTCTTT. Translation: CASSTGTLNTEAFF.

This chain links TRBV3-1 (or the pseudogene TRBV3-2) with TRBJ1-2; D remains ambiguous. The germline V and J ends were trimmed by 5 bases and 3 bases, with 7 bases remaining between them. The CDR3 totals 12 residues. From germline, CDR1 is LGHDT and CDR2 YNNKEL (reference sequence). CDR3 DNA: TGTGCCAGCAGCGCCAGATACTATGGCTACACCTTC. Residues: CASSARYYGYTF.

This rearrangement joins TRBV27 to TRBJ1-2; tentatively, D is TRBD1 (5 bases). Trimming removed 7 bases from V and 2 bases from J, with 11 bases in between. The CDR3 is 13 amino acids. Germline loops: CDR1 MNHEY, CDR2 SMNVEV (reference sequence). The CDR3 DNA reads TGTGCCAGCACCGGGTCAGGGAACTATGGCTACACCTTC. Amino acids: CASTGSGNYGYTF.

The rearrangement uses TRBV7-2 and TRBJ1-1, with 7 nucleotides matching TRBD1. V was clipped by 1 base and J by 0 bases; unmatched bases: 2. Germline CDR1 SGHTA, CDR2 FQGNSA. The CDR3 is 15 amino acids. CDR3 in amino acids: CASSLDGTVNTEAFF. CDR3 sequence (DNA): TGTGCCAGCAGCTTAGACGGGACAGTGAACACTGAAGCTTTCTTT.

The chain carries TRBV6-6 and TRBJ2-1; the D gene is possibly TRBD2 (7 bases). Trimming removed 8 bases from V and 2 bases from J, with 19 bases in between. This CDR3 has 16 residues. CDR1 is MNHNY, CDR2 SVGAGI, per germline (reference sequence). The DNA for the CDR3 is TGTGCCAGCCAACCCGGGGCGGGGGCCCCCTACAATGAGCAGTTCTTC. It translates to CASQPGAGAPYNEQFF.

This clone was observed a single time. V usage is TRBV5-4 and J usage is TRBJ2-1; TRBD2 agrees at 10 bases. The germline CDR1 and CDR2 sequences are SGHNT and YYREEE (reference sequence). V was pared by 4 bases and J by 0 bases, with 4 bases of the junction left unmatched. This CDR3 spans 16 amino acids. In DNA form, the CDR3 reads TGTGCCAGCAGCAAGTCTAGCGGGAGCTCCTACAATGAGCAGTTCTTC. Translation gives CASSKSSGSSYNEQFF.

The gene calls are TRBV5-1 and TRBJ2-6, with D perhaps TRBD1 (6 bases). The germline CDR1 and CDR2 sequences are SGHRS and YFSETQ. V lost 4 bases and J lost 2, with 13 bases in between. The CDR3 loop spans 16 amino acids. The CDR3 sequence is CASSALQGAGANVLTF. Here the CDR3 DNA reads TGCGCCAGCAGCGCCTTACAGGGCGCTGGGGCCAACGTCCTGACTTTC.

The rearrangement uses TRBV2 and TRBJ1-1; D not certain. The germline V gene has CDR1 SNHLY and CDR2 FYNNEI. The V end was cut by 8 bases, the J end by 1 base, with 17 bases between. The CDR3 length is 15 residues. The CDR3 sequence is CASSAGRAPNTEAFF. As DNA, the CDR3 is TGTGCCAGCTCCGCCGGGAGGGCACCGAACACTGAAGCTTTCTTT.